This T cell receptor (beta chain) was captured by sequencing in a study of cytotoxic CD8 clonotypes in ibrutinib-treated CLL. TCRdb keeps only in-frame clones here, not all; method: immunoSEQ multiplex PCR. Found here are some 70,000 clones, approximately 90% of them singletons; the top ten hold approximately 3%. CDR1 is MGHRA, CDR2 YSYEKL, per germline. The ends were cut back, 1 base at V and 8 bases at J, with 14 bases in the middle. CDR3 length: 14 residues. This TCR came from a human donor with chronic lymphocytic leukemia. The specimen was PBMCs, collected after 12 months of ibrutinib treatment. The V gene is TRBV4-1, the J gene TRBJ1-2; no reliable D call. The CDR3 DNA reads as TGCGCCAGCAGCCAAGTTTCGAGTGTCTACGGCTACACCTTC. This gives the protein CASSQVSSVYGYTF.